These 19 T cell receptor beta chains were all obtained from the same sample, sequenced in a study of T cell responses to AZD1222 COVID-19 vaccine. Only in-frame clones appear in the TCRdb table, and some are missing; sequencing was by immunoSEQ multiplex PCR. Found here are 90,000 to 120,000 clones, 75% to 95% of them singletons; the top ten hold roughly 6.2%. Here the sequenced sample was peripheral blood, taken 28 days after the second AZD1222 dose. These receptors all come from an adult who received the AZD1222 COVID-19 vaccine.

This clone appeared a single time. The CDR3 reads CASSNRDRGLEETQYF. The CDR3 DNA follows: TGTGCCAGCAGCAACCGGGACAGGGGGTTAGAAGAGACCCAGTACTTC. The rearrangement uses TRBV7-9 and TRBJ2-5, with 11 bases identical to TRBD1. Germline trimming cut 5 bases from V and 3 bases from J; bases unmatched to any gene: 8. The CDR3 covers 16 residues. Germline CDR1 SEHNR, CDR2 FQNEAQ (reference sequence).

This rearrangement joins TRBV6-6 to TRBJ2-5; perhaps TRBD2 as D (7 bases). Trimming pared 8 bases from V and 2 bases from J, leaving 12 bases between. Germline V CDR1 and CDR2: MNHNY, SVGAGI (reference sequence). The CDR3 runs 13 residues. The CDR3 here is CASDRGGQETQYF. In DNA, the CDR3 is TGTGCCAGCGATAGGGGGGGGCAAGAGACCCAGTACTTC.

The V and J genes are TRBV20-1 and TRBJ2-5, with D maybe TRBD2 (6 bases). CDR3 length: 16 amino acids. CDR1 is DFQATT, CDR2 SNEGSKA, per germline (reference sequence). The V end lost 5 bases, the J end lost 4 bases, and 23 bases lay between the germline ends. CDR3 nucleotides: TGCAGTGCTCGTGGTTTATCGGGAGATTCGCGAGAGACCCAGTACTTC. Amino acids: CSARGLSGDSRETQYF.

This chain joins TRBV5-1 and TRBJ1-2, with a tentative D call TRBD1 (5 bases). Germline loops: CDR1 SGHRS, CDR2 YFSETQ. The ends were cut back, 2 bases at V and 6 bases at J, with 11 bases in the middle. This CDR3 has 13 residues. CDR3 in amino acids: CASSFSQGDGYTF. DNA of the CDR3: TGCGCCAGCAGCTTTAGCCAGGGTGATGGCTACACCTTC.

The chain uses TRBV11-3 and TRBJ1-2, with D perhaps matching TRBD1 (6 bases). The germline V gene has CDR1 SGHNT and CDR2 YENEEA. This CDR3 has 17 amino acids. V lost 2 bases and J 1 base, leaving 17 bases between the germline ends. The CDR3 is CASSLPVLGGFNYGYTF. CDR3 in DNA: TGTGCCAGCAGCTTACCGGTTTTAGGGGGGTTTAACTATGGCTACACCTTC.

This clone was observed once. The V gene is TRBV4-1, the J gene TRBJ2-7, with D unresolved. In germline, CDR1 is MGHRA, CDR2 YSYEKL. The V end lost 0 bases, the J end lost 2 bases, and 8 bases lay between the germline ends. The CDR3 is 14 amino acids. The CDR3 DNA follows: TGCGCCAGCAGCCAAGAACCGGCACCCTACGAGCAGTACTTC. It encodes CASSQEPAPYEQYF.

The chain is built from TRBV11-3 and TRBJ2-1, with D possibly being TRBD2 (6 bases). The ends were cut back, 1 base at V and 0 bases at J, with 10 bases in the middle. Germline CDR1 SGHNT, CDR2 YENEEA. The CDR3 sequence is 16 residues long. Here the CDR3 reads CASSLGGDRSYNEQFF. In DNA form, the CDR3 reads TGTGCCAGCAGCTTAGGGGGGGACCGCTCCTACAATGAGCAGTTCTTC.

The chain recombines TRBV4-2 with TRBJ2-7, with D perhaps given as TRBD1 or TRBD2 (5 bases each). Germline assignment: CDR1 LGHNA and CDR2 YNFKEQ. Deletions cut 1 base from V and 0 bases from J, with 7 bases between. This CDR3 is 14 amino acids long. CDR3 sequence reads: CASSQGGPSYEQYF. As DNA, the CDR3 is TGTGCCAGCAGCCAAGGGGGACCCTCCTACGAGCAGTACTTC.

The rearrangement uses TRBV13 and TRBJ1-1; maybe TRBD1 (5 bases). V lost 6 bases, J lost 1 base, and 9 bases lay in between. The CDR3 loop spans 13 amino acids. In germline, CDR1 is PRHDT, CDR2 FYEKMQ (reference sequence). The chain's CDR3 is CASRRQSNTEAFF. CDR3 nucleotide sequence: TGTGCCAGCAGACGACAGTCGAACACTGAAGCTTTCTTT.

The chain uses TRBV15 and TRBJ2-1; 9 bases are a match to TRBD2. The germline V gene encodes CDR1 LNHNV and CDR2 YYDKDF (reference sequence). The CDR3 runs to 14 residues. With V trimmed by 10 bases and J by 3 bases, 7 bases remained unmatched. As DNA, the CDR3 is TGTGCCATCTCCGGGACTAGCTTCTACAATGAGCAGTTCTTC. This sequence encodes CAISGTSFYNEQFF.

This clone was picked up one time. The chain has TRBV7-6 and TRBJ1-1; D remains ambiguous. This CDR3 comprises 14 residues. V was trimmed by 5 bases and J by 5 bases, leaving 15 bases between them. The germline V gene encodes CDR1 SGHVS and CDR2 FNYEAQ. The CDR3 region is CASSPQPGVTEAFF. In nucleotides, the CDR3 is TGTGCCAGCAGCCCTCAACCCGGGGTGACTGAAGCTTTCTTT.

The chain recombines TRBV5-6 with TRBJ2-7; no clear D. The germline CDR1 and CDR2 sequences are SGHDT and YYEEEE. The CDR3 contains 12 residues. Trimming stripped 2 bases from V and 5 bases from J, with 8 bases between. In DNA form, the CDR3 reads TGTGCCAGCAGCTTAGGATCGGACGAGCAGTACTTC. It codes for CASSLGSDEQYF.

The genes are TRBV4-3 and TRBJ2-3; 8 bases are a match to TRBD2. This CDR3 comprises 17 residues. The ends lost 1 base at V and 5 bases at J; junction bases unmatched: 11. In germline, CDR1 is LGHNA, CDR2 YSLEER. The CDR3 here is CASSQVYGAGARDTQYF. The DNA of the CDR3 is TGCGCCAGCAGCCAAGTTTATGGAGCGGGAGCAAGAGATACGCAGTATTTT.

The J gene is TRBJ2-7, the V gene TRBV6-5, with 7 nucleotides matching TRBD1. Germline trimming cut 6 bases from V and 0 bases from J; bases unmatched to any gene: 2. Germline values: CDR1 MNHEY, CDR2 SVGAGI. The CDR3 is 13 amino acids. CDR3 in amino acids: CASSRQGSYEQYF. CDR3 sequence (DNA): TGTGCCAGCAGCCGACAGGGCTCCTACGAGCAGTACTTC.

This CDR3 is CASSLSGMRGAQQPQHF. In nucleotides, the CDR3 is TGTGCCAGCAGTTTATCCGGCATGAGGGGCGCGCAACAGCCCCAGCATTTT. The chain recombines TRBV27 with TRBJ1-5; a possible D gene is TRBD1 (5 bases). The CDR3 runs to 17 residues. Trimming pared 0 bases from V and 7 bases from J, leaving 19 bases between. CDR1 is MNHEY and CDR2 is SMNVEV in the germline V gene (reference sequence).

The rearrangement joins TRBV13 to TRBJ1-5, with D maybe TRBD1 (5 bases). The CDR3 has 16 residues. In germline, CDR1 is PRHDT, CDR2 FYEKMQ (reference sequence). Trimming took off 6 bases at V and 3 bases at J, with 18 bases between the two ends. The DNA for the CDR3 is TGTGCCAGCAGTTACTCCCGGGGGAGCTTCAATCAGCCCCAGCATTTT. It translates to CASSYSRGSFNQPQHF.

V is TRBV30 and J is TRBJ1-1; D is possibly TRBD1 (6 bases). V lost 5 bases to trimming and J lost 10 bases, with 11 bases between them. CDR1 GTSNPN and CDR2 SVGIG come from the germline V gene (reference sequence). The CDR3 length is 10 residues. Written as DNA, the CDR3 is TGTGCCTGGCACGACAGGCGAGCTTTCTTT. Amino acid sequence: CAWHDRRAFF. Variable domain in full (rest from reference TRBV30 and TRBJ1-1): SQTIHQWPATLVQPVGSPLSLECTVEGTSNPNLYWYRQAAGRGLQLLFYSVGIGQISSEVPQNLSASRPQDRQFILSSKKLLLSDSGFYLCAWHDRRAFFGQGTRLTVV.

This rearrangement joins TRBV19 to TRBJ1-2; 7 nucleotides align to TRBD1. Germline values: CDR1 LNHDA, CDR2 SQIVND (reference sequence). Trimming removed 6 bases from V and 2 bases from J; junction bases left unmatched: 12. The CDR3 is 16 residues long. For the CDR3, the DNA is TGTGCCAGTAGCAGTGACAGGGTGGTCATCAACTATGGCTACACCTTC. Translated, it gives CASSSDRVVINYGYTF.

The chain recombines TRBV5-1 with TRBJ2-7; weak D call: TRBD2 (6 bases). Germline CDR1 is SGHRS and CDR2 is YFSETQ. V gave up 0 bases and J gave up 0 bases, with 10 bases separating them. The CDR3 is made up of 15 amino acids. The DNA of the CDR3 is TGCGCCAGCAGCTTGGGTATAGCGGCCTCCTACGAGCAGTACTTC. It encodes CASSLGIAASYEQYF.